This T cell receptor beta chain stems from a study of PD-1 blockade in mismatch repair-deficient tumors. Germline CDR1 and CDR2: MNHNY and SVGAGI (reference sequence). This CDR3 comprises 13 residues. Trimming took 11 bases from V and 4 from J; bases not matched to a gene: 10. Findings of the study overall: Rapid post-treatment expansion, then contraction, generally preceding radiologic response, marked tumor-resident clones.

Some clones are missing from TCRdb's copy, which holds only in-frame ones; the method was immunoSEQ multiplex PCR. This sample has about 100,000 clones, with 70% to 85% found just once. Mismatch repair deficiency was confirmed in all patients, by PCR or immunohistochemistry. With respect to this clone: The antigen is not known.

This sequence originates from an adult with mismatch repair-deficient cancer. The specimen comprised peripheral blood, sampled 30 to 36 weeks after starting pembrolizumab. The chain couples TRBV6-6 to TRBJ2-5; 7 bases line up with TRBD2. Written as DNA, the CDR3 is TGTGCCGCCGGCGGGAGTTTATTAGAGACCCAGTACTTC. Protein product: CAAGGSLLETQYF.